This T cell receptor beta chain was sequenced during a study of cytomegalovirus exposure and HLA in healthy donors. Trimming took 2 bases from V and 6 from J, leaving 13 bases between them. Germline V gene lookup returns CDR1 MNHNS and CDR2 SASEGT. The CDR3 contains 14 residues. Whole-study results and caveats: Immune exposure information comprised only CMV serostatus. TCR beta chains numbering 164 were designated cytomegalovirus-associated.

Note on this clone: Its antigen is as yet unknown.

Researchers ran the PCR with 60 Vbeta and 13 Jbeta primers. Only in-frame clones appear in the TCRdb table, and some are missing; sequencing was by immunoSEQ multiplex PCR. This sample has about 140,000 clones, with roughly four fifths found just once. The receptor comes from a woman in her fifties or sixties in good health and CMV-seronegative. This sequence joins TRBV6-1 and TRBJ1-2; D is perhaps TRBD1 (5 bases). Source material: PBMCs. The CDR3 region is CASSESGRSDGYTF. The CDR3, as DNA: TGTGCCAGCAGTGAATCAGGGAGGAGTGATGGCTACACCTTC.